The entry below gives a single TCR beta chain sequence along with its context. No antigen is known for it. This sample is part of a study of T cells in narcolepsy. Overall study findings and caveats: Reportedly, autoreactive clonotypes were serially detected in patients' blood but not controls'. Same-patient CSF and blood CD4+ T cell clonotypes included HCRT-specific and TRIB2-specific autoreactive ones.

The V gene lost 7 bases and the J gene lost 0 bases, with 12 bases spanning the gap. The CDR3 is 14 amino acids. Germline CDR1 is MNHNS and CDR2 is SASEGT. The repertoire was sequenced with immunoSEQ multiplex PCR; TCRdb's copy has only in-frame clones and lacks some. The top ten hold about 1.3% of the sample, which has around 35,000 clones, 90% seen once. This TCR came from a human donor with narcolepsy. The chain carries TRBV6-1 and TRBJ1-2; D might be TRBD1 (5 bases). Sequenced input: CD45RA- memory CD4+ T cells from PBMCs. CDR3 coding DNA: TGTGCCAGCACCTACCCGACAGCTAACTATGGCTACACCTTC. This gives the protein CASTYPTANYGYTF.